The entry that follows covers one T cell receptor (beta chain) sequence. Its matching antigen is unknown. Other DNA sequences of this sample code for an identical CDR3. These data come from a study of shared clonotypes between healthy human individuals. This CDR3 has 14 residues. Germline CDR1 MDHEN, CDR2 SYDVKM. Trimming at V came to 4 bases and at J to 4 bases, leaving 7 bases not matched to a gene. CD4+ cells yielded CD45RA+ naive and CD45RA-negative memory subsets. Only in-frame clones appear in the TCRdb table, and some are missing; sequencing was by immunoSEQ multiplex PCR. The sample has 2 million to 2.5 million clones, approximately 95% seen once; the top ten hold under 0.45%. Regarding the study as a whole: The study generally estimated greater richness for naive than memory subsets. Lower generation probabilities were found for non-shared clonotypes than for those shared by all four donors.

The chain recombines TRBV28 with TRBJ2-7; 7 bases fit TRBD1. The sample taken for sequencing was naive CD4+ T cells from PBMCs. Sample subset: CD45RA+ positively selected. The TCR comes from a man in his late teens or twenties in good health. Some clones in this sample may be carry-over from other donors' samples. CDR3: CASSSPGTAYEQYF. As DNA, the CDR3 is TGTGCCAGCAGTTCCCCCGGGACAGCTTACGAGCAGTACTTC.